This paragraph reports one TCR beta chain. This entry is derived from a study of blood T cell repertoires in COVID-19. The germline CDR1 and CDR2 sequences are MDHEN and SYDVKM. The V end lost 1 base, the J end lost 4 bases, and 13 bases lay between the germline ends. The length of the CDR3 is 15 residues. Source study methods: Amplification of reference gene primers provided the estimated nucleated cell counts. The assay was immunoSEQ multiplex PCR, and TCRdb's table has in-frame clones only and misses some. V and J calls and clone size are copied from that table; D and trimming were computed from the DNA. The data contain about 140,000 clones, around 81% of them singletons.

Material for sequencing was peripheral blood. The source is a woman between 55 and 75 years old with acute or convalescent COVID-19. V usage is TRBV28 and J usage is TRBJ1-2; D is unclear. CDR3 DNA sequence: TGTGCCAGCAGTTTATCGGTCCGTGGTGGCTATGGCTACACCTTC. Translated, it gives CASSLSVRGGYGYTF.